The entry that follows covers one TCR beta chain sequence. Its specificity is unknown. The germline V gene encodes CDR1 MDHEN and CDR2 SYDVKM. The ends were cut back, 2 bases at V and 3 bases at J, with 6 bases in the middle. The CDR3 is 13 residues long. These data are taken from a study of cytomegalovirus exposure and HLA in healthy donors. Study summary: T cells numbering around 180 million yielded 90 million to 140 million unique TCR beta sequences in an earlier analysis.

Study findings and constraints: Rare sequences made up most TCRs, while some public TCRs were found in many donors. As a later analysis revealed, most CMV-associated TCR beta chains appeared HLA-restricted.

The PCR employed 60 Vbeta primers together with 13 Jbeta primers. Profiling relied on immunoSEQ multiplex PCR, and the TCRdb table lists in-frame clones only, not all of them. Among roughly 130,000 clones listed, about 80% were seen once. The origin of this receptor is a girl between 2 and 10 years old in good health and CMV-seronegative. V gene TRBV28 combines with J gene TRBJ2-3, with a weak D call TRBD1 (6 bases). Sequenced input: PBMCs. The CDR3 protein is CASSLGQTDTQYF. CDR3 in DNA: TGTGCCAGCAGTTTAGGACAGACAGATACGCAGTATTTT.